This TCR beta chain is from a study of radiotherapy plus CTLA-4 blockade in lung cancer. The germline V gene encodes CDR1 MGHRA and CDR2 YSYEKL. The CDR3 has 16 residues. The V end was cut by 0 bases, the J end by 0 bases, with 11 bases between. This table comes from immunoSEQ multiplex PCR, and its TCRdb copy is limited to in-frame clones, with some not included. The sample includes more than 40,000 clones, more than 70% of them seen just once. The sequence was obtained from a human donor with non-small cell lung cancer whose response to radiotherapy plus ipilimumab could not be evaluated. The material sequenced was peripheral blood, taken from a patient treated with radiotherapy plus ipilimumab. The chain recombines TRBV4-1 with TRBJ1-1; D is unresolved. As DNA, the CDR3 is TGCGCCAGCAGCCAAGATACGAGCCACTTGAACACTGAAGCTTTCTTT. Amino acids: CASSQDTSHLNTEAFF.